This T cell receptor beta chain is from a study of T cell changes during pregnancy in multiple sclerosis. The CDR3 contains 19 residues. The ends lost 4 bases at V and 6 bases at J; junction bases unmatched: 13. From germline, CDR1 is SGHRS and CDR2 YFSETQ. Sequenced by immunoSEQ multiplex PCR; TCRdb stores in-frame clones only, minus some. Among some 28,000 clones listed, roughly 91% were seen once. This specimen consisted of CD4+ T cells from peripheral blood mononuclear cells, obtained after pregnancy. The receptor was derived from a female donor with multiple sclerosis, enrolled in a pregnancy study. The genes are TRBV5-1 and TRBJ2-2, with 15 bases that match TRBD2. DNA of the CDR3: TGCGCCAGCAGCCCCCGGAGGACTAGCGGGAGGGACGGGGCCGGGGAGCTGTTTTTT. As protein: CASSPRRTSGRDGAGELFF.